This TCR beta chain appears in the sequencing data of a study of cytomegalovirus exposure and HLA in healthy donors. General study findings and limits: Among immune exposure information, only CMV serostatus was available.

V lost 7 bases, J lost 2 bases, and 7 bases stayed unmatched. Germline V gives CDR1 SNHLY, CDR2 FYNNEI. The CDR3 spans 15 residues. Vbeta (60) and Jbeta (13) primers were used in the PCR. Data came from immunoSEQ multiplex PCR; TCRdb stores just in-frame clones and leaves some out. The sample has approximately 92,000 clones, roughly 79% seen once. Details on this clone: The antigen is not known.

The origin of this receptor is a woman in her seventies in good health and CMV-seropositive. What was sequenced was PBMCs. This rearrangement joins TRBV2 to TRBJ2-4; TRBD1 matches at 8 bases. The CDR3 DNA reads TGTGCCAGCACCGGGGACAGGAACTCCAAAAACATTCAGTACTTC. Amino acids: CASTGDRNSKNIQYF.